These T cell receptor beta chains were read from a single sample in a study of multiple sclerosis patients with progressive multifocal leukoencephalopathy. Generated by immunoSEQ multiplex PCR, the TCRdb table keeps only in-frame clones and is missing some. Of some 30,000 clones in the sample, more than 75% were seen once. What was sequenced was PBMCs. The receptors shown here come from a human donor with multiple sclerosis. CDR3s include the opening cysteine and the closing phenylalanine or tryptophan. The D gene is left open where the match is weak. Clone sizes are given selectively: once, few, many, or a class where the clone is expanded.

D gene: -; V gene: TRBV11-2; CDR3 length: 13; clone size: -; J gene: TRBJ1-2; CDR3 DNA: TGTGCCAGCAGCCGCGGGGGGGACTATGGCTACACCTTC; CDR3 protein: CASSRGGDYGYTF
D gene: -; V gene: TRBV5-1; CDR3 length: 14; clone size: -; J gene: TRBJ1-1; CDR3 DNA: TGCGCCAGCAGCTTGGTTCGACAGCAGACTGAAGCTTTCTTT; CDR3 protein: CASSLVRQQTEAFF
D gene: TRBD1; V gene: TRBV6-6; CDR3 length: 16; clone size: -; J gene: TRBJ2-7; CDR3 DNA: TGTGCCAGCAGACGACTGGCCTCAGGGGGCGAGGGCGAGCAGTACTTC; CDR3 protein: CASRRLASGGEGEQYF
D gene: -; V gene: TRBV7-9; CDR3 length: 12; clone size: -; J gene: TRBJ1-1; CDR3 DNA: TGTGCCAGCAGCTTAGTCGGCCCTGAAGCTTTCTTT; CDR3 protein: CASSLVGPEAFF
D gene: TRBD1; V gene: TRBV4-3; CDR3 length: 14; clone size: -; J gene: TRBJ1-2; CDR3 DNA: TGCGCCAGCAGCCCCCGACAGGGGCACTATGGCTACACCTTC; CDR3 protein: CASSPRQGHYGYTF
D gene: -; V gene: TRBV4-2; CDR3 length: 15; clone size: -; J gene: TRBJ2-5; CDR3 DNA: TGTGCCAGCAGCCAAGTAGGGAGAGACCAAGAGACCCAGTACTTC; CDR3 protein: CASSQVGRDQETQYF
D gene: TRBD1; V gene: TRBV5-1; CDR3 length: 15; clone size: -; J gene: TRBJ1-4; CDR3 DNA: TGCGCCAGCACCCAGGGGGGCTCTATTAATGAAAAACTGTTTTTT; CDR3 protein: CASTQGGSINEKLFF
D gene: TRBD1; V gene: TRBV25-1; CDR3 length: 14; clone size: -; J gene: TRBJ2-3; CDR3 DNA: TGTGCCAGTTCGCGACAGGGGCCAACAGATACGCAGTATTTT; CDR3 protein: CASSRQGPTDTQYF
D gene: -; V gene: TRBV28; CDR3 length: 12; clone size: -; J gene: TRBJ1-5; CDR3 DNA: TGTGCCAGCAGTTTAGCAGTGCAGCCCCAGCATTTT; CDR3 protein: CASSLAVQPQHF
D gene: -; V gene: TRBV5-1; CDR3 length: 13; clone size: -; J gene: TRBJ2-7; CDR3 DNA: TGCGCCAGCAGCTTGGACAATGTGGACGAGCAGTACTTC; CDR3 protein: CASSLDNVDEQYF
D gene: -; V gene: TRBV13; CDR3 length: 15; clone size: -; J gene: TRBJ2-7; CDR3 DNA: TGTGCCAGCAGCTTAGAGACGGGGCAGGGTGACGAGCAGTACTTC; CDR3 protein: CASSLETGQGDEQYF
D gene: TRBD2; V gene: TRBV7-3; CDR3 length: 16; clone size: -; J gene: TRBJ2-1; CDR3 DNA: TGTGCCAGCAGCCACGCTTTAGCGGGGACGCACAATGAGCAGTTCTTC; CDR3 protein: CASSHALAGTHNEQFF
D gene: -; V gene: TRBV11-2; CDR3 length: 11; clone size: -; J gene: TRBJ2-7; CDR3 DNA: TGTGCCAGCAGCTTAGGGGACGAGCAGTACTTC; CDR3 protein: CASSLGDEQYF
D gene: -; V gene: TRBV19; CDR3 length: 13; clone size: -; J gene: TRBJ2-2; CDR3 DNA: TGTGCCAGTAGTATGTGGGGGGCCGGGGAGCTGTTTTTT; CDR3 protein: CASSMWGAGELFF
D gene: -; V gene: TRBV6-1; CDR3 length: 13; clone size: once; J gene: TRBJ1-2; CDR3 DNA: TGTGCCAGCAGTAGCTCAGGGGCCTATGGCTACACCTTC; CDR3 protein: CASSSSGAYGYTF
D gene: -; V gene: TRBV4-2; CDR3 length: 14; clone size: -; J gene: TRBJ2-5; CDR3 DNA: TGTGCCAGCAGCCAAGTCCCGGCGGGAGAGACCCAGTACTTC; CDR3 protein: CASSQVPAGETQYF
D gene: -; V gene: TRBV6-5; CDR3 length: 15; clone size: -; J gene: TRBJ1-1; CDR3 DNA: TGTGCCAGCAGTTACTCAGCGGGGGCAGGCACTGAAGCTTTCTTT; CDR3 protein: CASSYSAGAGTEAFF